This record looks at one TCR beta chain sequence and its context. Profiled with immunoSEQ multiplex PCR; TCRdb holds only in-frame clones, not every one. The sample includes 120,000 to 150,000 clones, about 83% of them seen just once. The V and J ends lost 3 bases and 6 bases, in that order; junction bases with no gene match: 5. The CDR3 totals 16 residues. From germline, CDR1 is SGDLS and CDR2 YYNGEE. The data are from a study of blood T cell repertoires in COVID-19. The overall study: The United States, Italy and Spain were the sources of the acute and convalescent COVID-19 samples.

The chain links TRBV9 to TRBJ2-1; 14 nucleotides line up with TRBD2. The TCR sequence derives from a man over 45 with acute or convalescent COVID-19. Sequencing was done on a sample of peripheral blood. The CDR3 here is CASSAGLAGGLNEQFF. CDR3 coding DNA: TGTGCCAGCAGCGCCGGACTAGCGGGGGGCCTCAATGAGCAGTTCTTC.